Listed below are T cell receptor beta chains from one sample, sequenced in a study of T cells in Graves' hyperthyroidism and ophthalmopathy. TCRdb called the multiplex PCR reads again in MiXCR, with one record for every CDR3 protein. The table has a few hundred thousand distinct CDR3 sequences, 14% to 15% seen once; the top ten hold around a third. Specimen: blood. The receptors here all came from a woman in her thirties with Graves' hyperthyroidism. The conserved cysteine and the conserved F or W are not part of the CDR3 here.

v_call: TRBV7-2; j_call: TRBJ2-3; cdr3_aa: ASNPQTGPDTQY
v_call: TRBV3-1; j_call: TRBJ1-2; cdr3_aa: ASSRGGDGCT
v_call: TRBV5-1; j_call: TRBJ2-5; cdr3_aa: ASSYSQETQY
v_call: TRBV5-1; j_call: TRBJ1-3; cdr3_aa: ASSRVNSIASGNTIY
v_call: TRBV5-1; j_call: TRBJ2-5; cdr3_aa: ASSLVPGQMETQY
v_call: TRBV28; j_call: TRBJ2-1; cdr3_aa: ASSPTTANEQF
v_call: TRBV2; j_call: TRBJ2-2; cdr3_aa: ASSRLAGAGELF
v_call: TRBV28; j_call: TRBJ2-7; cdr3_aa: ASRLAGGAYEQY
v_call: TRBV28; j_call: TRBJ2-3; cdr3_aa: ASSLVFGTQY
v_call: TRBV28; j_call: TRBJ2-2; cdr3_aa: ASWRLNTGELF
v_call: TRBV2; j_call: TRBJ2-7; cdr3_aa: ASSDWTSGSYEQY
v_call: TRBV7-3; j_call: TRBJ1-5; cdr3_aa: ASSPLVRPERGTGNQPQH
v_call: TRBV18; j_call: TRBJ2-5; cdr3_aa: ASSPGLQEETQY
v_call: TRBV4-2; j_call: TRBJ2-7; cdr3_aa: ASSQDSGAVYEQY
v_call: TRBV18; j_call: TRBJ2-3; cdr3_aa: ASSADTDTQY
v_call: TRBV20-1; j_call: TRBJ2-2; cdr3_aa: SARARGSGRVGARELF
v_call: TRBV6-2/TRBV6-3; j_call: TRBJ2-3; cdr3_aa: AIRTSGRNTQY
v_call: TRBV6-6; j_call: TRBJ2-3; cdr3_aa: ASSYNAGGTDTQY
v_call: TRBV28; j_call: TRBJ2-7; cdr3_aa: ASSLFIQYEQY
v_call: TRBV29-1; j_call: TRBJ1-3; cdr3_aa: SGRRGEDTIY
v_call: TRBV20-1; j_call: TRBJ2-7; cdr3_aa: SARDRDRGLEQY
v_call: TRBV29-1; j_call: TRBJ2-3; cdr3_aa: SVEIGTPDTQY
v_call: TRBV24-1; j_call: TRBJ1-4; cdr3_aa: ATSDRHEKLF
v_call: TRBV24-1; j_call: TRBJ2-1; cdr3_aa: ATSDPRDRGNEQF
v_call: TRBV4-1; j_call: TRBJ1-4; cdr3_aa: ASSQDGRGGNEKLF
v_call: TRBV9; j_call: TRBJ2-1; cdr3_aa: ASSVLAGGDNEQF
v_call: TRBV6-5; j_call: TRBJ2-7; cdr3_aa: ASSYSLPRGLIQNEQY
v_call: TRBV6-1; j_call: TRBJ2-1; cdr3_aa: ASSLGLAGGENEQF
v_call: TRBV7-8; j_call: TRBJ2-2; cdr3_aa: ASSLTRGLRNGELF
v_call: TRBV24-1; j_call: TRBJ2-1; cdr3_aa: ATGTSRGGTYNEQF
v_call: TRBV5-5; j_call: TRBJ2-5; cdr3_aa: ASSSPDLGDETQY
v_call: TRBV18; j_call: TRBJ1-1; cdr3_aa: ASSHGANTEAF
v_call: TRBV27; j_call: TRBJ2-1; cdr3_aa: ASSPTTTLPGQAL
v_call: TRBV13; j_call: TRBJ2-3; cdr3_aa: ATGTGGLTDTQY
v_call: TRBV5-1; j_call: TRBJ1-1; cdr3_aa: PSRFRGGNTEAF
v_call: TRBV24-1; j_call: TRBJ2-7; cdr3_aa: ATFVGYEQY
v_call: TRBV11-3; j_call: TRBJ2-2; cdr3_aa: ASSRTAISTGELF
v_call: TRBV5-1; j_call: TRBJ2-1; cdr3_aa: ASSLGPSGGDDYNEQF
v_call: TRBV11-2; j_call: TRBJ2-3; cdr3_aa: AGSLVAGDPY
v_call: TRBV7-9; j_call: TRBJ2-7; cdr3_aa: ASSTETSGRVVYEQY
v_call: TRBV6-5; j_call: TRBJ1-1; cdr3_aa: ASSHRLEGTEAF
v_call: TRBV9; j_call: TRBJ2-7; cdr3_aa: ASSRLAGLSSYEQY
v_call: TRBV5-8; j_call: TRBJ2-7; cdr3_aa: ASSLYGLDDEQY
v_call: TRBV2; j_call: TRBJ2-3; cdr3_aa: ASSPYSGIITDTQY